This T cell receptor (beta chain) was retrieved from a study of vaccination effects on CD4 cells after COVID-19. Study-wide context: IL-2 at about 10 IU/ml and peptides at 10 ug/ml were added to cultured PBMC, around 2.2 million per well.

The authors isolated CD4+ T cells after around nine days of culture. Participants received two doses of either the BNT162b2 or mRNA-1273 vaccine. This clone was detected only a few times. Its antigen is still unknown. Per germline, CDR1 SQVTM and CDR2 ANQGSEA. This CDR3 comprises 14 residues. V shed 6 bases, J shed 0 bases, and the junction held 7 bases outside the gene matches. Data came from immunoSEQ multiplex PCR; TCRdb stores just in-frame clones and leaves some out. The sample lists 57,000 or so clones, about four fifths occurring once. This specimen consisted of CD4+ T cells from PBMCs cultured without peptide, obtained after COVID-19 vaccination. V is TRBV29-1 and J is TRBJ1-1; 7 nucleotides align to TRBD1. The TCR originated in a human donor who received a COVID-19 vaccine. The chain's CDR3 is CSVLDRAMNTEAFF. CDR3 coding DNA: TGCAGCGTCCTCGACAGGGCCATGAACACTGAAGCTTTCTTT.